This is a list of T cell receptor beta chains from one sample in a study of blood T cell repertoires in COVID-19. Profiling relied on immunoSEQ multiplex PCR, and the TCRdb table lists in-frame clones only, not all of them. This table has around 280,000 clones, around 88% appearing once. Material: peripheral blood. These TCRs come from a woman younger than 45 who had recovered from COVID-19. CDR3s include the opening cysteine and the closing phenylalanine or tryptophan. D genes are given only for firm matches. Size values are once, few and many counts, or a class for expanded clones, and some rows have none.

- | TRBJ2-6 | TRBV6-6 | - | TGTGCCAGCAGTCCATCGTCAAACAGGGCCGGGGCCAACGTCCTGACTTTC | CASSPSSNRAGANVLTF
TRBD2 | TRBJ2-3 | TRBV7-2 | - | TGTGCCAGCAGCCCGCTAGCGGGGGGTATCACAGATACGCAGTATTTT | CASSPLAGGITDTQYF
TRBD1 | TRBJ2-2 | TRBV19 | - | TGTGCCAGCTCCGACAGGGAGTACGGGGAGCTGTTTTTT | CASSDREYGELFF
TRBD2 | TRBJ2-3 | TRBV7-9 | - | TGTGCCAGCAGCTTAACTAGCGGGGGGGCTCGGAGCACAGATACGCAGTATTTT | CASSLTSGGARSTDTQYF
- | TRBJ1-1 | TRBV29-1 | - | TGCAGCGCACAGGGGAACACTGAAGCTTTCTTT | CSAQGNTEAFF
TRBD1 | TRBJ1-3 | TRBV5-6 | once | TGTGCCAGCAGCTCCACAGGGGGAGTCACCATATATTTT | CASSSTGGVTIYF
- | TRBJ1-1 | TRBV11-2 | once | TGTGCCAGCAGCTTAGAGACAATTTACACTGAAGCTTTCTTT | CASSLETIYTEAFF
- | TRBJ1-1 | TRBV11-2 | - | TGTGCCAGCAGCTTAGCCCTTCCCACTGAAGCTTTCTTT | CASSLALPTEAFF
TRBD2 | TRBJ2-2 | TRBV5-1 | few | TGCGCCAGCAGCTCGACCCCGACTAGCGCGGACACCGGGGAGCTGTTTTTT | CASSSTPTSADTGELFF
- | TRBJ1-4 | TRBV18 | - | TGTGCCAGCTCACGGACAGAAAATGAAAAACTGTTTTTT | CASSRTENEKLFF
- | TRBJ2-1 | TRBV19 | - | TGTGCCAGTAGTAGCGGGGACTACAATGAGCAGTTCTTC | CASSSGDYNEQFF
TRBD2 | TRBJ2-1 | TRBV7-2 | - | TGTGCCAGCAGCTCCCGACTAGCGGGAGTTTCCTACAATGAGCAGTTCTTC | CASSSRLAGVSYNEQFF
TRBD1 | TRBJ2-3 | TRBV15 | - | TGTGCCACCAGCAGAGGATGGACAGGGGGCGTGGATACGCAGTACCATTTT | CATSRGWTGGVDTQYHF
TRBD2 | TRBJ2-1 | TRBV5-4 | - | TGTGCCAGCAGGCCCGGGACTAGCGCGTTGAATGAGCAGTTCTTC | CASRPGTSALNEQFF
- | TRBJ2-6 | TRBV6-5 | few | TGTGCCAGCAGCGGTAATCCCTCTGGGGCCAACGTCCTGACTTTC | CASSGNPSGANVLTF
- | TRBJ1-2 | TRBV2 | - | TGTGCCAGCAGGGGGGGGCAGGTCTCTGGCTACACCTTC | CASRGGQVSGYTF
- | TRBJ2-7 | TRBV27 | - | TGTGCCAGCAGTTTCTCGACACCCTACGAGCAGTACTTC | CASSFSTPYEQYF
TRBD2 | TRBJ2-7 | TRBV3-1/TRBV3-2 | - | TGTGCCAGCAGTCAAAGGACTAGCGGTACTTACGAGCAGTACTTC | CASSQRTSGTYEQYF
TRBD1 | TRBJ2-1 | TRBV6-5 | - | TGTGCCAGCACAGGGGGCCTCTACAATGAGCAGTTCTTC | CASTGGLYNEQFF
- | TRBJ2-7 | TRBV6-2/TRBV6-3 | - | TGTGCCAGCGGCCGGGCGTCCTTCGAGCAGTACTTC | CASGRASFEQYF
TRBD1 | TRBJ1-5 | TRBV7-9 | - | TGTGCCAGCAGCCCAGGACAGGCTCGCAATCAGCCCCAGCATTTT | CASSPGQARNQPQHF
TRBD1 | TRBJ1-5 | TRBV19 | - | TGTGCCAGTAGTATTGGGGCAGGGGGCCGTACTGGCAATCAGCCCCAGCATTTT | CASSIGAGGRTGNQPQHF
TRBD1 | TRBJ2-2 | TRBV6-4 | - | TGTGCCAGCAGTGACTCGACAGGACAGGGGGCGCGGGGTGACACCGGGGAGCTGTTTTTT | CASSDSTGQGARGDTGELFF
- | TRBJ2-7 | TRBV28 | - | TGTGCCAGCCAGGGCTCCTACGAGCAGTACTTC | CASQGSYEQYF
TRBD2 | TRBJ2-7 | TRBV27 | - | TGTGCCAGCAGTTGGACTAGCGGGAGTTACGAGCAGTACTTC | CASSWTSGSYEQYF
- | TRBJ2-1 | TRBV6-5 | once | TGTGCCAGCAGTCTACAGGGGGAGGGTATGAATGAGCAGTTCTTC | CASSLQGEGMNEQFF
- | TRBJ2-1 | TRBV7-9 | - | TGTGCCAGCAGCTTAGTGTCCGGGGGGCTAGATGAGCAGTTCTTC | CASSLVSGGLDEQFF
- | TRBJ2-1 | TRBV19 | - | TGTGCCAGTAGTATCCAACCCCTCTTGGGCCCCCCCTACAATGAGCAGTTCTTC | CASSIQPLLGPPYNEQFF
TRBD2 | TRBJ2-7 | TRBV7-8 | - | TGTGCCAGCAGCTTGCCGGGAGGGCCCTTCGAGCAGTACTTC | CASSLPGGPFEQYF
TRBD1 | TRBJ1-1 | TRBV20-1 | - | TGCAGTGCTAGTCGTCAGGGGGGCACTGAAGCTTTCTTT | CSASRQGGTEAFF
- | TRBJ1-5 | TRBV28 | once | TGTGCCAGCAGTTTATCTGGCCAGGATCAGCCCCAGCATTTT | CASSLSGQDQPQHF
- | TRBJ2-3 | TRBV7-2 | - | TGTGCCAGCAGCCGCTCAGGAGATACGCAGTATTTT | CASSRSGDTQYF
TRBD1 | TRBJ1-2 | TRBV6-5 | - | TGTGCCAGCACGTCGGGACAGGCCAACTATGGCTACACCTTC | CASTSGQANYGYTF
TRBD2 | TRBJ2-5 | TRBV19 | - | TGTGCCAGTAGTCATAGCGGGATTCGGGGGGAGACCCAGTACTTC | CASSHSGIRGETQYF
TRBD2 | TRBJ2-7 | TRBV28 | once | TGTGCCAGCAGTTGGAGGGGACTAGCGGGTTACGAGCAGTACTTC | CASSWRGLAGYEQYF
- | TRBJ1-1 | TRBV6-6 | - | TGTGCCAGCAGCACCACTATAACTGAAGCTTTCTTT | CASSTTITEAFF
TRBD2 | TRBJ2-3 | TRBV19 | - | TGTGCCAGTAGTATCCCTACTAGCGGGAGGTTCGATACGCAGTATTTT | CASSIPTSGRFDTQYF
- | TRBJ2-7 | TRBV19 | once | TGTGCCACCACGACTCAAGCGGGCCTCTACGAGCAGTACTTC | CATTTQAGLYEQYF
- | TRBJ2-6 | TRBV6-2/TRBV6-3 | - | TGTGCCAGCAGTTACGACAGCTCTGGGGCCAACGTCCTGACTTTC | CASSYDSSGANVLTF
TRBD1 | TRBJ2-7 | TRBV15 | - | TGTGCCACCAGCAGCGACCCGGGACAGGGCGTCTACGAGCAGTACTTC | CATSSDPGQGVYEQYF
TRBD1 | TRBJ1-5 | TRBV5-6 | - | TGTGCCAGCAGCTTAGGGGGGCAGGGGGGCCAGCCCCAGCATTTT | CASSLGGQGGQPQHF
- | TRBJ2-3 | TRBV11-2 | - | TGTGCCAGCAGCCCTCTAGCGTCCCTCACAGATACGCAGTATTTT | CASSPLASLTDTQYF
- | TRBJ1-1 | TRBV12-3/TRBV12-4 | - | TGTGCCAGCAGTTTTACAGGGAACACTGAAGCTTTCTTT | CASSFTGNTEAFF
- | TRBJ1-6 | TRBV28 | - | TGTGCCAGCACTAAAGACCAGACCGGGGATGTAAATTCACCCCTCCACTTT | CASTKDQTGDVNSPLHF
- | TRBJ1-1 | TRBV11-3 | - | TGTGCCAGCAACTTCGACGGCGGCACTGAAGCTTTCTTT | CASNFDGGTEAFF
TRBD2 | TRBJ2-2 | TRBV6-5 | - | TGTGCCATTTCGACTAGCGACACCGGGGAGCTGTTTTTT | CAISTSDTGELFF
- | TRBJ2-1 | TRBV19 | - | TGTGCCAGTAGTCCGACGATGGGGCGGAGCTCCTACAATGAGCAGTTCTTC | CASSPTMGRSSYNEQFF
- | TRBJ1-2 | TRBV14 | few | TGTGCCAGCAGCCAAGGTCAACGGACAGCCCTAAGCCTTAATAACTATGGCTACACCTTC | CASSQGQRTALSLNNYGYTF
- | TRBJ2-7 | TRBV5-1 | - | TGCGCCAGCAGCTTAAGACAGGAGGTAGCTCCGGCTAGCTACGAGCAGTACTTC | CASSLRQEVAPASYEQYF